This entry lists 29 T cell receptor beta chains sequenced from one sample in a study of blood T cell repertoires in COVID-19. Sequencing used immunoSEQ multiplex PCR; TCRdb keeps in-frame clones, though not all of them. The profile covers fewer than 400,000 clones, with 80% to 90% appearing a single time and about 2% taken by the ten largest. Specimen: PBMCs or T cells enriched from blood (not recorded which). All receptors derive from a man aged 25 to 40 who had recovered from COVID-19.

The rearrangement joins TRBV5-1 to TRBJ2-3; TRBD1 might be the D (5 bases). The germline V gene encodes CDR1 SGHRS and CDR2 YFSETQ. V was pared by 2 bases and J by 4 bases, with 20 bases between. The CDR3 totals 17 residues. The CDR3 DNA sequence: TGCGCCAGCAGCTTCCACGGTTTAGGGGATAATGCAGATACGCAGTATTTT. Translating gives CASSFHGLGDNADTQYF.

The chain carries TRBV6-2 or TRBV6-3 and TRBJ1-1; 9 bases are shared with TRBD1. Trimming at V came to 5 bases and at J to 7 bases, leaving 5 bases not matched to a gene. The CDR3 has 13 residues. CDR1 is MNHEY and CDR2 is SVGEGT in the germline V gene. The CDR3: CASSHRGRIEAFF. In nucleotides, the CDR3 is TGTGCCAGCAGTCACAGGGGGCGTATTGAAGCTTTCTTT.

The V gene is TRBV30, the J gene TRBJ2-7; D unclear. The CDR3 has 14 amino acids. From germline, CDR1 is GTSNPN and CDR2 SVGIG (reference sequence). V dropped 3 bases and J dropped 2 bases, with 14 bases sitting between them. The CDR3 region is CAWSLTLPAYEQYF. The CDR3, as DNA: TGTGCCTGGAGCCTAACCCTTCCCGCCTACGAGCAGTACTTC. The full variable domain, with the rest looked up from reference TRBV30 and TRBJ2-7, is SQTIHQWPATLVQPVGSPLSLECTVEGTSNPNLYWYRQAAGRGLQLLFYSVGIGQISSEVPQNLSASRPQDRQFILSSKKLLLSDSGFYLCAWSLTLPAYEQYFGPGTRLTVT.

In nucleotides, the CDR3 is TGCAGCGCGACTAGCGGGGGCACAGATACGCAGTATTTT. This translates into CSATSGGTDTQYF. The V gene is TRBV29-1, the J gene TRBJ2-3; 11 nucleotides line up with TRBD2. Per the germline V gene, CDR1 is SQVTM and CDR2 is ANQGSEA. This CDR3 has 13 residues. V shed 7 bases and J 1 base; nucleotides not matched to a gene: 1.

The chain links TRBV7-9 to TRBJ2-1; 10 nucleotides line up with TRBD2. The CDR3 covers 16 residues. With 5 bases clipped from V and 3 bases from J, the junction kept 7 bases outside the gene matches. Germline V gives CDR1 SEHNR, CDR2 FQNEAQ (reference sequence). CDR3 DNA sequence: TGTGCCAGCAGCCCCAGGGGACTAGCGTTCTACAATGAGCAGTTCTTC. Protein sequence: CASSPRGLAFYNEQFF.

The rearrangement joins TRBV5-1 to TRBJ1-2; 11 nucleotides align to TRBD1. Germline V gives CDR1 SGHRS, CDR2 YFSETQ. The CDR3 is made up of 16 amino acids. Germline trimming cut 4 bases from V and 8 bases from J; bases unmatched to any gene: 13. The CDR3 sequence: CASSPDRGLDLGGYTF. The CDR3, as DNA: TGCGCCAGCAGCCCGGACAGGGGGCTCGACCTGGGGGGCTACACCTTC.

This chain links TRBV5-1 with TRBJ1-1; possible D gene TRBD1, 5 bases. The CDR3 loop spans 14 amino acids. Trimming left V 7 bases short and J 2 bases short, with 15 bases between. The germline V gene encodes CDR1 SGHRS and CDR2 YFSETQ. CDR3 residues: CASRPDIFNTEAFF. DNA of the CDR3: TGCGCCAGCCGCCCGGACATTTTTAACACTGAAGCTTTCTTT.

The chain is built from TRBV5-1 and TRBJ2-2; 9 nucleotides match TRBD1. The CDR3 is made up of 17 amino acids. Per germline, CDR1 SGHRS and CDR2 YFSETQ. Losses at the gene ends were 0 bases for V and 6 bases for J; bases not matched to a gene: 9. CDR3 sequence (DNA): TGCGCCAGCAGCTTGGCCGGGGACAGGGTCGTTTCCGGGGAGCTGTTTTTT. It is translated as CASSLAGDRVVSGELFF.

This sequence joins TRBV7-8 and TRBJ2-7, with TRBD2 as a possible D gene (6 bases). Trimming took 5 bases from V and 2 from J, leaving 19 bases between them. The CDR3 is 16 amino acids. Germline loops: CDR1 SGHVS, CDR2 FQNEAQ. As DNA, the CDR3 is TGTGCCAGCAGCACCCCTAGCGTCGGGGGAGCCTACGAGCAGTACTTC. Its protein product is CASSTPSVGGAYEQYF.

The chain couples TRBV19 to TRBJ1-1, with D tentatively TRBD1 (6 bases). V was shortened by 4 bases and J by 5 bases, with 14 bases between the two germline ends. Germline V gene lookup returns CDR1 LNHDA and CDR2 SQIVND (reference sequence). There are 14 residues in the CDR3. The DNA for the CDR3 is TGTGCCAGTAGTACGGGGCAGGGGCGGACTGAAGCTTTCTTT. As protein: CASSTGQGRTEAFF. Variable domain in full (rest from reference TRBV19 and TRBJ1-1): DGGITQSPKYLFRKEGQNVTLSCEQNLNHDAMYWYRQDPGQGLRLIYYSQIVNDFQKGDIAEGYSVSREKKESFPLTVTSAQKNPTAFYLCASSTGQGRTEAFFGQGTRLTVV.

The rearrangement joins TRBV7-8 to TRBJ1-5, with TRBD1 matching 7 bases. Germline CDR1 SGHVS, CDR2 FQNEAQ. The CDR3 is made up of 16 amino acids. The J segment lost 2 bases and the V segment lost 2 bases, leaving 6 bases of the junction unmatched. This CDR3 reads CASSLLGGGGNQPQHF. In DNA form, the CDR3 reads TGTGCCAGCAGCTTACTTGGAGGGGGCGGCAATCAGCCCCAGCATTTT.

The J gene is TRBJ2-3, the V gene TRBV5-5, with D unresolved. In germline, CDR1 is SGHKS, CDR2 YYEKEE (reference sequence). V was shortened by 3 bases and J by 0 bases, with 11 bases between the two germline ends. The CDR3 is made up of 15 amino acids. This CDR3 is CASSSQMGSTDTQYF. The CDR3 region has the DNA TGTGCCAGCAGCTCACAGATGGGTAGCACAGATACGCAGTATTTT.

The chain links TRBV6-2 or TRBV6-3 to TRBJ1-1, with D unresolved. Germline V gives CDR1 MNHEY, CDR2 SVGEGT. The CDR3 spans 12 residues. V gave up 0 bases and J gave up 7 bases, with 6 bases separating them. This chain's CDR3 is CASSYSDFEAFF. For the CDR3, the DNA is TGTGCCAGCAGTTACTCGGACTTTGAAGCTTTCTTT.

This clone was counted a few times. The rearrangement links TRBV6-1 to TRBJ1-2; D gene unclear. V lost 0 bases, J lost 0 bases, and 11 bases lay in between. Germline assignment: CDR1 MNHNS and CDR2 SASEGT. The CDR3 loop spans 16 amino acids. Here the CDR3 reads CASSEAGPNSNYGYTF. As DNA, the CDR3 is TGTGCCAGCAGTGAAGCCGGTCCGAATTCTAACTATGGCTACACCTTC.

The chain combines TRBV11-1 with TRBJ1-1, with 7 bases matching TRBD1. Germline V CDR1 and CDR2: SGHAT, FQDESV (reference sequence). V shed 1 base and J 1 base; nucleotides not matched to a gene: 6. The CDR3 totals 16 residues. Here the CDR3 reads CASSLEGQFRNTEAFF. CDR3 DNA: TGTGCCAGCAGCTTAGAGGGACAGTTCAGGAACACTGAAGCTTTCTTT.

The J gene is TRBJ1-2, the V gene TRBV12-3 or TRBV12-4; TRBD1 matches 7 bases. Trimming removed 6 bases from V and 4 bases from J; junction bases left unmatched: 5. This CDR3 is built from 13 residues. The CDR3 coding sequence is TGTGCCAGCAGCCCGGGACAGTTCTATGGCTACACCTTC. The encoded protein is CASSPGQFYGYTF.

The rearrangement links TRBV9 to TRBJ2-3, with TRBD1 as a possible D gene (6 bases). CDR1 and CDR2 from the germline V gene are SGDLS and YYNGEE. The CDR3 runs 13 residues. Trimming left V 3 bases short and J 8 bases short, with 13 bases between. The CDR3 DNA reads TGTGCCAGCAGCGCATCAGGGGTGGGTACGCAGTATTTT. This encodes CASSASGVGTQYF.

Points on this clone: Other DNA sequences in this specimen translate into the identical CDR3. The genes are TRBV3-1 (or the pseudogene TRBV3-2) and TRBJ2-3; 11 bases map to TRBD2. Germline trimming cut 4 bases from V and 3 bases from J; bases unmatched to any gene: 3. The germline V gene has CDR1 LGHDT and CDR2 YNNKEL (reference sequence). The CDR3 loop spans 15 amino acids. In nucleotides, the CDR3 is TGTGCCAGCAGCCTTACTAGCGGGGGTACAGATACGCAGTATTTT. Its translation is CASSLTSGGTDTQYF.

Written as DNA, the CDR3 is TGTGCCAGCAGCCAAGATCGACAGGGGGATGGCTACACCTTC. This gives the protein CASSQDRQGDGYTF. This chain links TRBV3-1 (or the pseudogene TRBV3-2) with TRBJ1-2; the match to TRBD1 covers 9 bases. Germline CDR1 is LGHDT and CDR2 is YNNKEL (reference sequence). CDR3 length equals 14 residues. V gave up 0 bases and J gave up 6 bases; unmatched junction bases: 2.

This chain connects TRBV6-4 to TRBJ2-3, with 10 bases fitting TRBD2. Germline trimming cut 2 bases from V and 3 bases from J; bases unmatched to any gene: 8. The CDR3 runs to 17 residues. The germline V gene has CDR1 MRHNA and CDR2 SNTAGT. The CDR3 DNA sequence: TGTGCCAGCAGTGACAGTTTCAGCGGGGGGGGTACAGATACGCAGTATTTT. This sequence encodes CASSDSFSGGGTDTQYF.

The rearrangement uses TRBV7-8 and TRBJ1-2, with 10 bases fitting TRBD1. Germline V gene sequence: CDR1 SGHVS, CDR2 FQNEAQ. CDR3 length equals 16 residues. V lost 2 bases to trimming and J lost 4 bases; unmatched junction nucleotides: 7. Here the CDR3 reads CASSLMGTGVGYGYTF. CDR3 DNA: TGTGCCAGCAGCTTAATGGGGACAGGGGTCGGCTATGGCTACACCTTC.

The chain has TRBV12-1 and TRBJ1-2; the D segment call TRBD1 is taken from the table without a DNA check. TRBV12-1 is a pseudogene. The CDR3 covers 17 residues. CDR3 region: CASSLGRFRGPNYGYTF. Here the CDR3 DNA reads TGTGCCAGCAGCTTAGGGCGCTTCAGGGGGCCTAACTATGGCTACACCTTC.

The chain's CDR3 is CASSKVGGLANYNEQFF. The CDR3 coding sequence is TGTGCCAGCAGCAAAGTTGGGGGACTCGCTAACTACAATGAGCAGTTCTTC. V is TRBV21-1 and J is TRBJ2-1; the table assigns TRBD2, which was not confirmed against the DNA. TRBV21-1 is reported as a pseudogene. The CDR3 has 17 amino acids.

The J gene is TRBJ1-1, the V gene TRBV7-8; D is uncertain. Germline V lookup: CDR1 SGHVS, CDR2 FQNEAQ. The CDR3 length is 13 residues. Trimming cost V 2 bases and J 1 base, with 5 bases left between them. CDR3 DNA: TGTGCCAGCAGCTTACTAACGAACACTGAAGCTTTCTTT. Its translation is CASSLLTNTEAFF.

The rearrangement joins TRBV12-3 or TRBV12-4 to TRBJ1-1; possible D gene TRBD1, 6 bases. The V end was cut by 8 bases, the J end by 3 bases, with 13 bases between. The CDR3 contains 13 residues. The CDR3 sequence is CASSRGGYTEAFF. The CDR3 DNA reads TGTGCCAGCTCCAGGGGCGGGTACACTGAAGCTTTCTTT.

In this sample, this clone turned up a few times. Written as DNA, the CDR3 is TGTGCCAGCAGCTTTCAATCCTATAATTCACCCCTCCACTTT. It encodes CASSFQSYNSPLHF. This chain connects TRBV7-9 to TRBJ1-6; no definite D call. Germline V gene lookup returns CDR1 SEHNR and CDR2 FQNEAQ (reference sequence). The V gene lost 3 bases and the J gene lost 1 base, with 4 bases spanning the gap. The CDR3 contains 14 residues.

J is TRBJ2-1 and V is TRBV5-1; D is unclear. The germline V gene encodes CDR1 SGHRS and CDR2 YFSETQ. The CDR3 has 15 residues. Trimming cost V 6 bases and J 6 bases, with 19 bases left between them. The CDR3 DNA sequence: TGCGCCAGCACCACCTTCGAGGCGGTCGGCAATGAGCAGTTCTTC. It encodes CASTTFEAVGNEQFF.

This clone has just one count. V is TRBV2 and J is TRBJ2-1; D is possibly TRBD2 (7 bases). This CDR3 is built from 14 residues. Germline values: CDR1 SNHLY, CDR2 FYNNEI. Trimming stripped 6 bases from V and 8 bases from J, with 17 bases between. CDR3 sequence reads: CASRWGGSLHEQFF. The DNA of the CDR3 is TGTGCCAGCAGGTGGGGGGGCTCTCTGCATGAGCAGTTCTTC.

The gene calls are TRBV7-2 and TRBJ2-1; the D gene is possibly TRBD2 (6 bases). This CDR3 comprises 13 residues. The V gene's germline CDR1 is SGHTA and CDR2 FQGNSA. Trimming removed 3 bases at V and 9 bases at J, with 12 bases between. CDR3 loop: CASSLGRRVEQFF. As DNA, the CDR3 is TGTGCCAGCAGCTTGGGCCGGAGGGTTGAGCAGTTCTTC.